The T cell receptor beta chain described here comes from a study of identical twins. This clonotype was recorded many times. Its antigen is unknown. TCRdb itself ran the 5' RACE reads through MiXCR, one entry per CDR3 protein. Of approximately 300,000 distinct CDR3 sequences listed, roughly 9.7% are singletons. Study-level results: Analyses of zero insertions could be partly confounded by invariant MAIT and iNKT cells.

These sequences were also reported in another study, on yellow fever vaccine responses in identical twins. From that paper: Twins showed a vaccine T cell response that reportedly seemed partly convergent, partly personalized.

The source is a woman aged 18 to 35 in good health. The sequenced material came from CD8+ T cells sorted from blood.

The CDR3 sequence is CASSDSTKSSYNEQFF. DNA of the CDR3: TGTGCCAGCAGTGACTCGACTAAAAGCTCCTACAATGAGCAGTTCTTC. The chain employs TRBV6-4 and TRBJ2-1; a weak D match, TRBD2 (5 bases). This CDR3 comprises 16 residues. The germline gives CDR1 MRHNA, CDR2 SNTAGT. V lost 0 bases and J 0 bases, leaving 9 bases between the germline ends.